A selection of T cell receptor beta chains follows, all from one sample in a study of T-cell reconstitution after alpha-beta-depleted transplantation in children. MiXCR, applied by TCRdb to the PCR reads, yields one record per CDR3 protein. The repertoire holds 350,000 to 400,000 distinct CDR3 sequences, with 13% as singletons. This specimen consisted of PBMCs, obtained from the stem cell graft. The source is a human donor who donated a stem cell graft to a child with Fanconi anemia. Both conserved end residues are part of each CDR3.

TRBV20-1	TRBJ1-4	CSAMWDANEKLFF
TRBV20-1	TRBJ1-5	CSAWDRVSNQPQHF
TRBV6-4	TRBJ2-1	CASSPNLHILAGGNNEQFF
TRBV4-2	TRBJ2-3	CASRRDQAVDTQYF
TRBV9	TRBJ2-7	CASSVGGSTYEQYF
TRBV7-8	TRBJ2-2	CASSSAYGELFF
TRBV5-6	TRBJ2-1	CASSETGSYNEQFF
TRBV20-1	TRBJ2-1	CSATRTSGDNEQFF
TRBV5-1	TRBJ1-1	CASSEGSEWDTEAFF
TRBV12-3/TRBV12-4	TRBJ2-1	CASSFVGVTYNEQFF
TRBV5-1	TRBJ1-1	CASSIRDRGISLTEAFF
TRBV4-1	TRBJ1-2	CASSPGQGATVPYGYTF
TRBV25-1	TRBJ2-2	CASSAFNSYTGELFF
TRBV6-1	TRBJ1-6	CASRSGQGNNSPLHF
TRBV12-3/TRBV12-4	TRBJ1-5	CASTPWGSNQPQHF
TRBV7-9	TRBJ2-3	CASSSLAGEYTDTQYF
TRBV28	TRBJ2-1	CASRHLDPQNEQFF
TRBV12-3/TRBV12-4	TRBJ2-1	CASSPMYEQFF
TRBV5-1	TRBJ2-1	CASSLTWDRGQNEQFF
TRBV2	TRBJ2-7	CASSPGLLAGNYYEQYF
TRBV7-2	TRBJ2-1	CASSLSPGQGGYHEQFF
TRBV3-1	TRBJ1-2	CASSQDLAPTVGYTF
TRBV4-3	TRBJ2-7	CASSRSWGDNSYEQYF
TRBV25-1	TRBJ1-1	CASSGTFQQAFF
TRBV6-2/TRBV6-3	TRBJ2-7	CASSYRGTGSISYEQYF
TRBV7-2	TRBJ2-1	CASSPVGGGVDEQFF
TRBV12-3/TRBV12-4	TRBJ2-2	CASSPYQGTGELFF
TRBV6-2/TRBV6-3	TRBJ1-5	CASSYSKVGRGNQPQHF